The text below deals with one TCR beta chain. The antigen is undetermined. These data belong to a study of T cell responses to AZD1222 COVID-19 vaccine. Study results and caveats: After two AZD1222 doses, spike-specific TCR breadth and depth rose versus day 0. Only a handful of AZD1222 recipients, several in all, had baseline seropositivity.

CDR1 is LGHDT and CDR2 is YNNKEL in the germline V gene (reference sequence). The V gene lost 4 bases and the J gene lost 9 bases, with 16 bases spanning the gap. This CDR3 is 15 amino acids long. The data were produced by immunoSEQ multiplex PCR, yet TCRdb's version contains in-frame clones alone and is incomplete. The table includes about 130,000 clones, about four fifths detected once. The sample in question was peripheral blood, obtained on day 0 of AZD1222 vaccination. This sequence was found in an adult in good health. V gene TRBV3-1 (or the pseudogene TRBV3-2) combines with J gene TRBJ1-6, with D possibly matching TRBD1 (5 bases). This chain's CDR3 is CASSRSRAGGSPLHF. The CDR3, as DNA: TGTGCCAGCAGCCGGTCCAGGGCTGGGGGTTCACCCCTCCACTTT.